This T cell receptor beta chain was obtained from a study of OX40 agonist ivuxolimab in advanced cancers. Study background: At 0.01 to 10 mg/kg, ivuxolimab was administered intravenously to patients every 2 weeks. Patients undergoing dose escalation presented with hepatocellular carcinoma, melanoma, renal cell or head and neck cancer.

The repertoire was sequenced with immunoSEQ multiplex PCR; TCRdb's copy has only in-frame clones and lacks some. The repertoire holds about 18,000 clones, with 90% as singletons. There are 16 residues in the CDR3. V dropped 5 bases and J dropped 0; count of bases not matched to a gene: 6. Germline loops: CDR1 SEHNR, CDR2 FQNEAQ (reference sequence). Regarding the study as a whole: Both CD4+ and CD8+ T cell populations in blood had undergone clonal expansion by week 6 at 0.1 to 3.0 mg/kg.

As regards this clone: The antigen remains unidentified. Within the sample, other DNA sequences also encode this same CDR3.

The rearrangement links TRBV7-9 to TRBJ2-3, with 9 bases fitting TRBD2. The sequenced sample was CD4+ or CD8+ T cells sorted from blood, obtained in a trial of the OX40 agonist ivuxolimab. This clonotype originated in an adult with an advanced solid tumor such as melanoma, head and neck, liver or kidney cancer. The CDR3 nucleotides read TGTGCCAGCAGCCTGGGGACTAGCCTGAGCACAGATACGCAGTATTTT. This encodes CASSLGTSLSTDTQYF.